These 26 T cell receptor beta chains originate from one sample sequenced in a study of blood T cell repertoires in COVID-19. Here immunoSEQ multiplex PCR was the method, and the copy in TCRdb shows in-frame clones only, minus some. The sample has about 24,000 clones, roughly four fifths seen once. The specimen sequenced was peripheral blood. The receptors here all came from a human donor in a cohort sampled during active COVID-19.

In this sample, this clone turned up once. V is TRBV27 and J is TRBJ2-2; D possibly corresponds to TRBD1 (6 bases). The CDR3 spans 17 residues. Looked up from germline, CDR1 is MNHEY and CDR2 is SMNVEV (reference sequence). V was cut by 6 bases and J by 2 bases, with 19 bases left in between. The CDR3 DNA follows: TGTGCCAGCAGCGCCGTGGGGGCACACTTAAACACCGGGGAGCTGTTTTTT. Encoded protein: CASSAVGAHLNTGELFF.

This clone was detected only a few times. The rearrangement links TRBV2 to TRBJ2-1; 8 positions match TRBD2. Germline CDR1 SNHLY, CDR2 FYNNEI. The CDR3 consists of 15 residues. Trimming cost V 6 bases and J 10 bases; bases outside gene matches: 14. Here the CDR3 DNA reads TGTGCCAGCAGGCCCACTAGCGGCCAGGGTTTGGAGCAGTTCTTC. Residues: CASRPTSGQGLEQFF.

This clone appeared once. The rearrangement uses TRBV6-5 and TRBJ2-7, with D possibly matching TRBD2 (5 bases). V lost 6 bases and J 3 bases, leaving 12 bases between the germline ends. The germline V gene encodes CDR1 MNHEY and CDR2 SVGAGI. The CDR3 contains 13 residues. CDR3 in DNA: TGTGCCAGCAGCCTAGGACTCGTCTACGAGCAGTACTTC. Encoded protein: CASSLGLVYEQYF.

The chain links TRBV14 to TRBJ1-5; the D gene is possibly TRBD1 (6 bases). In germline, CDR1 is SGHDN, CDR2 FVKESK. Deletions cut 3 bases from V and 6 bases from J, with 24 bases between. CDR3 length equals 18 residues. The CDR3 here is CASSQRGTVAFRRQPQHF. The DNA for the CDR3 is TGTGCCAGCAGCCAGAGGGGGACCGTGGCTTTCCGCCGTCAGCCCCAGCATTTT. The full variable domain, its missing parts supplied by reference TRBV14 and TRBJ1-5, is EAGVTQFPSHSVIEKGQTVTLRCDPISGHDNLYWYRRVMGKEIKFLLHFVKESKQDESGMPNNRFLAERTGGTYSTLKVQPAELEDSGVYFCASSQRGTVAFRRQPQHFGDGTRLSIL.

The sample holds one count of this clone. The V and J genes are TRBV5-5 and TRBJ2-7; D is unclear. CDR3 length: 11 amino acids. Germline loops: CDR1 SGHKS, CDR2 YYEKEE (reference sequence). V was trimmed by 3 bases and J by 7 bases, leaving 8 bases between them. CDR3 DNA: TGTGCCAGCAGCTCAGCCAGGGAGCAGTACTTC. Translation gives CASSSAREQYF.

This clone came up once. CDR3: CASSVGGSPGELFF. The DNA for the CDR3 is TGTGCCAGCAGCGTAGGCGGGAGTCCGGGGGAGCTGTTTTTT. This chain uses TRBV9 with TRBJ2-2, with TRBD2 matching 7 bases. Germline V gene lookup returns CDR1 SGDLS and CDR2 YYNGEE. The V segment lost 0 bases and the J segment 8 bases; nucleotides outside the gene matches: 4. The CDR3 extends over 14 amino acids.

The genes are TRBV4-1 and TRBJ2-7, with a weak D call TRBD2 (5 bases). CDR1 is MGHRA and CDR2 is YSYEKL in the germline V gene. The CDR3 is 15 amino acids. Trimming removed 0 bases at V and 6 bases at J, with 15 bases between. The CDR3 DNA reads TGCGCCAGCAGCCAAGACGCTAGCCTAAGCCGCGAGCAGTACTTC. It specifies CASSQDASLSREQYF.

The CDR3 region is CASSQYFNQPQHF. CDR3 DNA sequence: TGCGCCAGCAGCCAGTACTTCAATCAGCCCCAGCATTTT. The chain carries TRBV4-3 and TRBJ1-5; D ambiguous. Trimming removed 3 bases from V and 3 bases from J, with 6 bases in between. The CDR3 contains 13 residues. Germline V CDR1 and CDR2: LGHNA, YSLEER.

The rearrangement joins TRBV12-2 to TRBJ1-2; the D call of TRBD1 is as the table states it, not checked on the DNA. TRBV12-2 is labeled a pseudogene. The CDR3 runs 15 residues. CDR3 bases: TGTGCAAGTCGCTCCCGGGACAGGGATGGCTATGGCTACACCTTC. This translates into CASRSRDRDGYGYTF.

This clone showed up just a few times. The chain recombines TRBV5-8 with TRBJ2-2; the D gene is possibly TRBD2 (6 bases). Germline-derived CDR1 and CDR2 are SGHTS and YDEGEE. The CDR3 spans 14 residues. The germline V and J ends were trimmed by 2 bases and 7 bases, with 12 bases remaining between them. CDR3 protein: CASSFGGIDGELFF. The CDR3 DNA reads TGTGCCAGCAGCTTTGGCGGGATCGACGGGGAGCTGTTTTTT.

This chain joins TRBV11-1 and TRBJ2-7; TRBD1 matches at 9 bases. V shed 4 bases, J shed 6 bases, and the junction held 7 bases outside the gene matches. Germline CDR1 is SGHAT and CDR2 is FQDESV (reference sequence). The CDR3 spans 14 residues. The CDR3 region is CASSWTGTGSEQYF. The DNA for the CDR3 is TGTGCCAGCAGCTGGACCGGGACAGGGAGCGAGCAGTACTTC.

The V call is TRBV7-2, the J call TRBJ2-3; 10 bases map to TRBD2. This CDR3 spans 17 amino acids. Germline assignment: CDR1 SGHTA and CDR2 FQGNSA. The junction had 8 bases not matched to a gene; V was cut back by 5 bases and J by 0 bases. The CDR3 region has the DNA TGTGCCAGCAGCGACTACAGCGGGAGGGGTAGCACAGATACGCAGTATTTT. This translates into CASSDYSGRGSTDTQYF.

This chain connects TRBV4-1 to TRBJ1-1, with a weak D call TRBD1 (6 bases). This CDR3 contains 14 residues. Trimming removed 1 base from V and 4 bases from J, with 10 bases in between. CDR1 is MGHRA, CDR2 YSYEKL, per germline. The CDR3 nucleotides are TGCGCCAGCAGCCAAGCACAGGGAAGCACTGAAGCTTTCTTT. It translates to CASSQAQGSTEAFF.

The chain couples TRBV7-9 to TRBJ2-7; D perhaps matches TRBD1 (5 bases). CDR3 length equals 11 residues. The germline gives CDR1 SEHNR, CDR2 FQNEAQ (reference sequence). The ends were cut back, 4 bases at V and 9 bases at J, with 10 bases in the middle. CDR3 protein: CASSSGQGQYF. The CDR3 DNA is TGTGCCAGCAGCTCCGGCCAGGGGCAGTACTTC.

Here the CDR3 DNA reads TGTGCCAGCAGCCTTCGACTAGCGGGGGCGGGGACAGATACGCAGTATTTT. It codes for CASSLRLAGAGTDTQYF. The chain carries TRBV7-9 and TRBJ2-3; 12 bases agree with TRBD2. Germline loops: CDR1 SEHNR, CDR2 FQNEAQ (reference sequence). The CDR3 is 17 residues long. V lost 5 bases, J lost 3 bases, and 9 bases stayed unmatched. Variable domain in full (rest from reference TRBV7-9 and TRBJ2-3): DTGVSQNPRHKITKRGQNVTFRCDPISEHNRLYWYRQTLGQGPEFLTYFQNEAQLEKSRLLSDRFSAERPKGSFSTLEIQRTEQGDSAMYLCASSLRLAGAGTDTQYFGPGTRLTVL.

The gene calls are TRBV27 and TRBJ2-4; 9 bases match TRBD1. J lost 1 base, V lost 8 bases, and 6 bases had no gene match. CDR3 length equals 15 residues. The V gene's germline CDR1 is MNHEY and CDR2 SMNVEV (reference sequence). DNA of the CDR3: TGTGCCAGCGGAAAACAGGGGGCGGCCAAAAACATTCAGTACTTC. Protein sequence: CASGKQGAAKNIQYF.

As regards this clone: The same CDR3 can be traced to other DNA sequences in this sample. CDR3: CASSDRGEYGYTF. CDR3 bases: TGTGCCAGCAGTGACAGGGGGGAATATGGCTACACCTTC. The chain recombines TRBV6-1 with TRBJ1-2; 7 bases align to TRBD1. V trimming: 3 bases; J trimming: 5 bases; junction bases outside the gene matches: 3. CDR3 length: 13 amino acids. Per the germline V gene, CDR1 is MNHNS and CDR2 is SASEGT.

The V and J genes are TRBV12-3 or TRBV12-4 and TRBJ1-2; TRBD1 matches 7 bases. CDR3 size: 12 residues. The V segment lost 4 bases and the J segment 5 bases; nucleotides outside the gene matches: 1. CDR3 DNA: TGTGCCAGCAGTTCGACAGGGTATGGCTACACCTTC. This codes for CASSSTGYGYTF.

V is TRBV14 and J is TRBJ2-1; 8 nucleotides match TRBD1. This CDR3 spans 14 amino acids. V was pared by 4 bases and J by 7 bases, with 6 bases of the junction left unmatched. From germline, CDR1 is SGHDN and CDR2 FVKESK. CDR3 nucleotides: TGTGCCAGCAGCCCACGGACAGGGCTAAATGAGCAGTTCTTC. This encodes CASSPRTGLNEQFF. The whole variable domain, filled in from reference TRBV14 and TRBJ2-1, reads EAGVTQFPSHSVIEKGQTVTLRCDPISGHDNLYWYRRVMGKEIKFLLHFVKESKQDESGMPNNRFLAERTGGTYSTLKVQPAELEDSGVYFCASSPRTGLNEQFFGPGTRLTVL.

This clone occurred a few times. V gene TRBV7-7 combines with J gene TRBJ2-5; TRBD2 agrees at 10 bases. The CDR3 runs 16 residues. Germline V lookup: CDR1 SSHAT, CDR2 FNYEAQ (reference sequence). With V trimmed by 5 bases and J by 5 bases, 11 bases remained unmatched. The CDR3 coding sequence is TGTGCCAGCAGCCAAACTAGCGGGGCGCGGGGGGAGACCCAGTACTTC. This sequence encodes CASSQTSGARGETQYF.

The CDR3 protein is CASSLDRTRNDPYEQYF. As DNA, the CDR3 is TGTGCCAGCAGCTTAGATAGGACAAGGAATGACCCGTACGAGCAGTACTTC. The rearrangement uses TRBV11-2 and TRBJ2-7, with a possible D match to TRBD1 (5 bases). The germline gives CDR1 SGHAT, CDR2 FQNNGV. The germline V and J ends were trimmed by 0 bases and 4 bases, with 19 bases remaining between them. The CDR3 loop spans 17 amino acids.

The V gene is TRBV7-9, the J gene TRBJ2-1; 14 bases agree with TRBD2. The length of the CDR3 is 15 residues. Losses at the gene ends were 5 bases for V and 6 bases for J; bases not matched to a gene: 3. Looked up from germline, CDR1 is SEHNR and CDR2 is FQNEAQ (reference sequence). CDR3 bases: TGTGCCAGCAGCCGGGGACTAGCGGGAGTCAATGAGCAGTTCTTC. This codes for CASSRGLAGVNEQFF.

The chain combines TRBV9 with TRBJ2-3; tentative D call: TRBD2 (5 bases). Per the germline V gene, CDR1 is SGDLS and CDR2 is YYNGEE. V was trimmed by 2 bases and J by 2 bases, leaving 9 bases between them. The CDR3 length is 14 residues. The DNA for the CDR3 is TGTGCCAGCAGCGTCGGGAACCCCACAGATACGCAGTATTTT. This encodes CASSVGNPTDTQYF.

The chain has TRBV10-2 and TRBJ2-7; perhaps TRBD1 as D (6 bases). CDR1 is WSHSY and CDR2 is SAAADI in the germline V gene. V was shortened by 3 bases and J by 0 bases, with 15 bases between the two germline ends. There are 16 residues in the CDR3. The CDR3: CASSEGRQAVSYEQYF. CDR3 bases: TGCGCCAGCAGTGAAGGTAGACAGGCGGTCTCCTACGAGCAGTACTTC.

This clone was picked up a small number of times. CDR3: CASSPGQPNQPQHF. In DNA, the CDR3 is TGCGCCAGCAGCCCTGGACAGCCGAATCAGCCCCAGCATTTT. The V and J genes are TRBV5-1 and TRBJ1-5, with D perhaps TRBD1 (6 bases). V lost 4 bases and J 4 bases, leaving 12 bases between the germline ends. Germline CDR1 reads SGHRS; CDR2 reads YFSETQ. This CDR3 contains 14 residues.

This clone has a handful of counts. CDR3 protein: CASSRRDTQYF. Written as DNA, the CDR3 is TGTGCCAGTAGTAGGCGGGATACGCAGTATTTT. This rearrangement joins TRBV19 to TRBJ2-3; D uncertain. Trimming shortened V by 4 bases and J by 6 bases, and 5 bases separated the two germline ends. The CDR3 covers 11 residues. Germline V gives CDR1 LNHDA, CDR2 SQIVND (reference sequence).